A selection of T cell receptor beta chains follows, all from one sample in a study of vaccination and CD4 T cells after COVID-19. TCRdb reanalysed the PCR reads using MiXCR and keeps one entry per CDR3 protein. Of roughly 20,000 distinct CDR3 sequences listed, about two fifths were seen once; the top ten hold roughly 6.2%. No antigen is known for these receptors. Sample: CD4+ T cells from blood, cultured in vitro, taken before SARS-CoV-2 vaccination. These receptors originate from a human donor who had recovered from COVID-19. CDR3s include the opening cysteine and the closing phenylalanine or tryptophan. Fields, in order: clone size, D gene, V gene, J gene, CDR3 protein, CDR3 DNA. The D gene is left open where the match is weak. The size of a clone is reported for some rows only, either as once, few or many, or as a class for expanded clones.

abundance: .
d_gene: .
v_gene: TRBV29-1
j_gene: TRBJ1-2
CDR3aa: CSVMTPLGGYTF
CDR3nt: TGCAGCGTAATGACCCCCTTAGGTGGCTACACCTTC

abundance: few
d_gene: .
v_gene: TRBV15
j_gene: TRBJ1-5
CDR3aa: CATSGGMGNQPQHF
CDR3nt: TGTGCCACCAGCGGGGGTATGGGCAATCAGCCCCAGCATTTT

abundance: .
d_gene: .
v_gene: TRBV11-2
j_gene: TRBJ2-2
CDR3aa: CASSLERTGELFF
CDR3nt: TGTGCCAGCAGCTTAGAGAGAACCGGGGAGCTGTTTTTT

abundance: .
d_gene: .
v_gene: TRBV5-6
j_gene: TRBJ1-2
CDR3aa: CASSPGSYGYTF
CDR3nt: TGTGCCAGCAGCCCCGGGTCCTATGGCTACACCTTC

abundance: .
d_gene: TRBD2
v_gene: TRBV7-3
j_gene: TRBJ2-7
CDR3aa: CASSLRGGGDEQYF
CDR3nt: TGTGCCAGCAGCTTACGGGGGGGAGGCGACGAGCAGTACTTC

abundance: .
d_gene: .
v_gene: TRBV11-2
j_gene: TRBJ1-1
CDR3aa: CASSLQGFNTEAFF
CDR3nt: TGTGCCAGCAGCTTACAGGGCTTTAACACTGAAGCTTTCTTT

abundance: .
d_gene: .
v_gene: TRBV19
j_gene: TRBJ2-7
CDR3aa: CASSLRADAGEQYF
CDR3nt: TGTGCCAGTTCGCTGAGGGCGGACGCAGGAGAGCAGTACTTC

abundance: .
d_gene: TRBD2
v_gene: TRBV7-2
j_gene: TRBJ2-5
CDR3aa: CASSSGLAGGQETQYF
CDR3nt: TGTGCCAGCAGCTCGGGACTAGCGGGGGGCCAAGAGACCCAGTACTTC

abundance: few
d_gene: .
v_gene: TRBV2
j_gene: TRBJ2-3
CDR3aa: CASSEWGRNVDTQYF
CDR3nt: TGTGCCAGCAGTGAATGGGGTAGAAACGTGGATACGCAGTATTTT

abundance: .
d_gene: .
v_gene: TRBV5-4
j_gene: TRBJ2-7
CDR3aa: CASSLEGEQYF
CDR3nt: TGTGCCAGCAGCTTAGAGGGCGAGCAGTACTTC

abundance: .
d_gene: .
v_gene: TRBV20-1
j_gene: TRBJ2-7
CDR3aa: CSASASIGSYEQYF
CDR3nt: TGCAGTGCTAGTGCGTCGATCGGCTCCTACGAGCAGTACTTC

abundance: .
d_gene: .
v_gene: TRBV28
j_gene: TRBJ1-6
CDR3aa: CASFTPAGNNSPLHF
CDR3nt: TGTGCCAGTTTTACACCTGCGGGGAATAATTCACCCCTCCACTTT

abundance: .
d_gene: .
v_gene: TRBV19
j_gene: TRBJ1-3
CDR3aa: CASSARTGNTIYF
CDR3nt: TGTGCCAGTAGTGCCCGAACCGGGAACACCATATATTTT

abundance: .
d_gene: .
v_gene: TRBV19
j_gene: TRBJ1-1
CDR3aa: CASTPRGEDTEAFF
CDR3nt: TGTGCCAGTACCCCGCGGGGGGAGGACACTGAAGCTTTCTTT

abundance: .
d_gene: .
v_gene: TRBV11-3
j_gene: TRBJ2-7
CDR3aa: CASSLDPVLTGTLLIGEQYF
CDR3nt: TGTGCCAGCAGCTTAGATCCCGTTCTGACAGGCACCCTCCTCATAGGCGAGCAGTACTTC

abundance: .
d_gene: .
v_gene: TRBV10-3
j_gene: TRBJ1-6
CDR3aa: CATSTKGTGESPLHF
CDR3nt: TGTGCCACCAGCACGAAGGGGACGGGGGAATCACCCCTCCACTTT

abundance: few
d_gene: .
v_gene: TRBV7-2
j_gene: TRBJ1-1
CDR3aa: CASSTWDFLNTEAFF
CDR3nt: TGTGCCAGCAGCACTTGGGACTTTTTGAACACTGAAGCTTTCTTT

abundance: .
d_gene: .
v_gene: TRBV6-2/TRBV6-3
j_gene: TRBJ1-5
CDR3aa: CASSYPSSNQPQHF
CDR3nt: TGTGCCAGCAGTTACCCAAGCTCAAATCAGCCCCAGCATTTT

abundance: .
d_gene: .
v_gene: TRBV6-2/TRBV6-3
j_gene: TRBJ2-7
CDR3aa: CASSTLQGGPYEQYF
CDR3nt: TGTGCCAGCAGTACTCTACAGGGAGGGCCTTACGAGCAGTACTTC

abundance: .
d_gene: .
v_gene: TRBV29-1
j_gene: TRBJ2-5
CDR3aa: CSVTEGGGQETQYF
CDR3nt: TGCAGCGTGACGGAGGGGGGTGGCCAAGAGACCCAGTACTTC

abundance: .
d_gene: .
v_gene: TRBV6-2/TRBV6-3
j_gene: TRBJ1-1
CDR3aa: CASSPRGYTEAFF
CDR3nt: TGTGCCAGCAGCCCTAGGGGCTATACTGAAGCTTTCTTT

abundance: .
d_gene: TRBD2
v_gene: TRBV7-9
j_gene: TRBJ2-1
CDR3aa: CASSLDGTSGNEQFF
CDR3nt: TGTGCCAGCAGCTTAGATGGGACTAGCGGGAATGAGCAGTTCTTC

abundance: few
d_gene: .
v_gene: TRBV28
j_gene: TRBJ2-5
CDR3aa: CASSLFSTLGETQYF
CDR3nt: TGTGCCAGCAGTCTATTCTCCACCTTGGGGGAGACCCAGTACTTC

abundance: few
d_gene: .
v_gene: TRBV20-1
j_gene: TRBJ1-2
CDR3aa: CSAKVGVDYGYTF
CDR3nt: TGCAGTGCCAAGGTGGGGGTAGACTATGGCTACACCTTC

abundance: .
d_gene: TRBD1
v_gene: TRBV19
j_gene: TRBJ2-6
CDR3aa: CASSKGQVSGANVLTF
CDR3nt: TGTGCCAGTAGTAAAGGACAGGTCTCTGGGGCCAACGTCCTGACTTTC